This T cell receptor (beta chain) was sequenced for a study of PD-1 blockade in classical Hodgkin lymphoma. About the research overall: Patients were administered nivolumab (3 mg/kg intravenously) every 2 weeks.

Libraries were prepared by immunoSEQ multiplex PCR; TCRdb keeps only in-frame clonotypes and omits some of them. The sample yields 95,000 to 100,000 clones, approximately 90% seen once. Findings and limits, study-wide: CD8+ TCR diversity did not rise significantly by C4D1, unlike CD4+.

Germline trimming cut 4 bases from V and 3 bases from J; bases unmatched to any gene: 9. The CDR3 runs to 16 residues. Germline assignment: CDR1 LGHNA and CDR2 YNFKEQ. This clone was seen just once. Its target is unknown. Every patient experienced relapse after autologous stem cell transplantation, and brentuximab vedotin exposure varied. Source: peripheral blood mononuclear cells (PBMCs), taken before the second cycle of nivolumab. The clonotype was recovered from a human donor with classical Hodgkin lymphoma. This chain uses TRBV4-2 with TRBJ2-1; TRBD1 matches at 7 bases. The CDR3 nucleotides are TGTGCCAGCAGCCCAAAAGGGGGCGTCGTCTACAATGAGCAGTTCTTC. This sequence encodes CASSPKGGVVYNEQFF.